This T cell receptor (beta chain) originates from a study of tumor and adjacent non-tumor tissue in lung cancer. Germline V gene data show CDR1 as MNHNS and CDR2 as SASEGT. The CDR3 runs to 16 residues. RNA was extracted from bulk tissue without any cell sorting. More than 3 cm separated this lung sample from the edge of the tumor. Donors were chemotherapy-naive, newly diagnosed lung cancer surgical patients in China, August–late 2014. A modified ARM-PCR protocol with three rounds of nested PCR amplified TCRbeta. Each CDR3 protein is one row after TCRdb ran MiXCR on the multiplex PCR reads. The sample yields 65,000 to 75,000 distinct CDR3 sequences, 65% to 80% seen once. As to this clonotype: Relative to the germline gene, one junction end is altered; a read error may explain this.

The sample comprised distant non-tumor lung tissue. The chain uses TRBV6-1 and TRBJ1-5; maybe TRBD1 (5 bases). The sequence derives from a man aged 55 to 70 with non-small cell lung cancer. CDR3 sequence: CASSPGHYDGNQRQQF. The CDR3 nucleotides read TGTGCCAGCAGCCCTGGACACTATGATGGCAATCAGCGCCAGCAGTTT.